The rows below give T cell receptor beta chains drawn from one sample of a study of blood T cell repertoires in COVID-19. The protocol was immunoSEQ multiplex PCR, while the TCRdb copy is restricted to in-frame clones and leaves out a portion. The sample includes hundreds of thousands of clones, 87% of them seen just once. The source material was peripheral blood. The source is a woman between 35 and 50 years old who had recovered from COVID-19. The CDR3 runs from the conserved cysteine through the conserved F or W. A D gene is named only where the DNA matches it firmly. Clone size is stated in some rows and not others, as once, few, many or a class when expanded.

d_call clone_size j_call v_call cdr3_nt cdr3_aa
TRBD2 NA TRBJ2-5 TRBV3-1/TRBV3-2 TGTGCCAGCAGCCAAGGGGGTAGCGGGGGGCCATGGGAGACCCAGTACTTC CASSQGGSGGPWETQYF
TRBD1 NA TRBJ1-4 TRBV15 TGTGCCACCAGCAGAGTTCGGGACAGGGCCAATGAAAAACTGTTTTTT CATSRVRDRANEKLFF
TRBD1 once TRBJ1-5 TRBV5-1 TGCGCCAGTGCGACAGGGCCGAATCAGCCCCAGCATTTT CASATGPNQPQHF
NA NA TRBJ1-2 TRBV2 TGTGCCAGCAATCCAGGCACCTATGGCTACACCTTC CASNPGTYGYTF
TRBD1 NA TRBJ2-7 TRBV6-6 TGTGCCAGCAGTTACTCCGACAGGGGCTACTACGAGCAGTACTTC CASSYSDRGYYEQYF
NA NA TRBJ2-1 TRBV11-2 TGTGCCAGCAGCTTTGCCAGGGAGGCCTACAATGAGCAGTTCTTC CASSFAREAYNEQFF
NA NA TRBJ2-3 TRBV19 TGTGCCAGTATGGGCAGGGGAGTCACAGATACGCAGTATTTT CASMGRGVTDTQYF
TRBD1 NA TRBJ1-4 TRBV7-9 TGTGCCAGCAGCGAAGGACAGGGTCAAAGTGAAAAACTGTTTTTT CASSEGQGQSEKLFF
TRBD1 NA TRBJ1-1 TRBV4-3 TGCGCCAGCAGCCAGGAGACAGGGGCGTACACTGAAGCTTTCTTT CASSQETGAYTEAFF
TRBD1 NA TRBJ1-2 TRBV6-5 TGTGCCAGCAGTTTCACACAGGGGGGATATGGCTACACCTTC CASSFTQGGYGYTF
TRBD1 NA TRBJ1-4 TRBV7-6 TGTGCCAGCAGCTTTACGCCGGGACAGGCAAATGAAAAACTGTTTTTT CASSFTPGQANEKLFF
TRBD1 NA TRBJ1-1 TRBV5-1 TGCGCCAGCAGCGGGGACAGGGGGGTTATGAACACTGAAGCTTTCTTT CASSGDRGVMNTEAFF
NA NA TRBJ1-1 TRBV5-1 TGCGCCAGCAGCCCCCAGATGAACACTGAAGCTTTCTTT CASSPQMNTEAFF
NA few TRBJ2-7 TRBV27 TGTGCCAGCAGTTTTGCAGGGCCCTACGAGCAGTACTTC CASSFAGPYEQYF
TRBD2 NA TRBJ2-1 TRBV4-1 TGCGCCAGCAGCCGCCTACCGGGGGGGACATACAATGAGCAGTTCTTC CASSRLPGGTYNEQFF
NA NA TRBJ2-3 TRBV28 TGTGCCAGCAGTTTTGTCCGGCAGCTAGCTTACACAGATACGCAGTATTTT CASSFVRQLAYTDTQYF
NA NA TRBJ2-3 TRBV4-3 TGCGCCAGCAGCCAAGTTGGGCGTCCAGATACGCAGTATTTT CASSQVGRPDTQYF
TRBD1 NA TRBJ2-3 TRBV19 TGTGCCAGTACCCCCCCGGGACAGGGTCCAGATACGCAGTATTTT CASTPPGQGPDTQYF
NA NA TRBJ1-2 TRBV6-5 TGTGCCAGCAGGGCGGCCGAAAGGAGCTATGGCTACACCTTC CASRAAERSYGYTF
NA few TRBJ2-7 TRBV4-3 TGCGCCAGCAGCCTAAGTATAATCGGACTCGAGCAGTACTTC CASSLSIIGLEQYF
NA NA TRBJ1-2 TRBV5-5 TGTGCCAGCAGCTTGGCAGGAATTGCTAACTATGGCTACACCTTC CASSLAGIANYGYTF
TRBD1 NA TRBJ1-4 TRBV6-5 TGTGCCAGCACCCGGACAGGGGGCCGTGAAAAACTGTTTTTT CASTRTGGREKLFF
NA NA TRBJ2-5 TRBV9 TGTGCCAGCTCGCGGGGTCTTAAAGAGACCCAGTACTTC CASSRGLKETQYF
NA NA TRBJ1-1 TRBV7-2 TGTGCCAGCAGCTACCCGGCAGGGATCGGGTGGAGCACTGAAGCTTTCTTT CASSYPAGIGWSTEAFF
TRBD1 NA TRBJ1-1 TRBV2 TGTGCCAGCAGCCGACAGGGGGGAGACACTGAAGCTTTCTTT CASSRQGGDTEAFF
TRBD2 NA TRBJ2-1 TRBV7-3 TGTGCCAGCAGCCTCGGGTTAGGGACTAGCGGGGGCACCCCCTACAATGAGCAGTTCTTC CASSLGLGTSGGTPYNEQFF
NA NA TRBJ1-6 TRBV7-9 TGTGCCAGCGCCCCCCAAGGGGGTCGTTCACCCCTCCACTTT CASAPQGGRSPLHF
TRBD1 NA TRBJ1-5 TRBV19 TGTGCCAGTAGTATTCGGGGGCAGGGGGGCAATCAGCCCCAGCATTTT CASSIRGQGGNQPQHF
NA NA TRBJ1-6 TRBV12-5 TGTGCTAGTGGTCCCGCCCTAGCGGGTAATTCACCCCTCCACTTT CASGPALAGNSPLHF